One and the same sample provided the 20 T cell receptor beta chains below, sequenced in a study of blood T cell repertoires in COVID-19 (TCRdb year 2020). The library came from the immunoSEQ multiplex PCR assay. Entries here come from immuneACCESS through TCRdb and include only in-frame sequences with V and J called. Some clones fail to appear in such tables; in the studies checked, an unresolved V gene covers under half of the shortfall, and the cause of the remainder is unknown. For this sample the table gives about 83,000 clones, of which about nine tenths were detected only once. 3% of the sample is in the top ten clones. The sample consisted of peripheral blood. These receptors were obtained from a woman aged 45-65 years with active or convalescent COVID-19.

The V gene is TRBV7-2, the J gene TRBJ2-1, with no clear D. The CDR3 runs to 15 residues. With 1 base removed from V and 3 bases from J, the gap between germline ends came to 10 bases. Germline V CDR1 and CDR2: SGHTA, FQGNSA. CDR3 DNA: TGTGCCAGCAGCTTAGTTTGGGCCAGCTACAATGAGCAGTTCTTC. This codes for CASSLVWASYNEQFF.

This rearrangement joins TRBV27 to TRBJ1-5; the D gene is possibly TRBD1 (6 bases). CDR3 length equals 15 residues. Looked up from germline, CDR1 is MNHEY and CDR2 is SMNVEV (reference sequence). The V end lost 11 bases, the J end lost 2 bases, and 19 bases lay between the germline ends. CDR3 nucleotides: TGTGCCCTCATTTACGGCAGGGGCCGCAATCAGCCCCAGCATTTT. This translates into CALIYGRGRNQPQHF.

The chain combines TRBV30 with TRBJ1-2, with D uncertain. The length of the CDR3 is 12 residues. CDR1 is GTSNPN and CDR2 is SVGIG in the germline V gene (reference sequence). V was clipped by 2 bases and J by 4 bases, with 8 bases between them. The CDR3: CAWSPGTYGYTF. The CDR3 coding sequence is TGTGCCTGGAGTCCAGGAACCTATGGCTACACCTTC.

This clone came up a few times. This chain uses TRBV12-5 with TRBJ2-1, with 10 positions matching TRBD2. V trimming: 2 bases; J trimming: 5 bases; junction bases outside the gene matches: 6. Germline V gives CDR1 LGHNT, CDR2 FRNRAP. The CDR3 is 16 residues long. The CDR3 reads CASGLYPSGGDNEQFF. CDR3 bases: TGTGCTAGTGGTTTGTATCCTAGCGGGGGTGACAATGAGCAGTTCTTC.

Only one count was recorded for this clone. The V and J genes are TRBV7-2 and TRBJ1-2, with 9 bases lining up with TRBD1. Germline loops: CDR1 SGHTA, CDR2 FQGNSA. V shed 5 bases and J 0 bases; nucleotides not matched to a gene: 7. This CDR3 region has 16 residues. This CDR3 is CASSGGGTGSNYGYTF. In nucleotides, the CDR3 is TGTGCCAGCAGCGGAGGGGGGACAGGGTCTAACTATGGCTACACCTTC.

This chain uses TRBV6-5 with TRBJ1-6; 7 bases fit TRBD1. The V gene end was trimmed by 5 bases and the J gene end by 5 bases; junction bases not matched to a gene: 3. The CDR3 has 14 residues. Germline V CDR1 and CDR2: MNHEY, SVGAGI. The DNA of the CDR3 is TGTGCCAGCAGTCCTCAGGGGGATAATTCACCCCTCCACTTT. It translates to CASSPQGDNSPLHF.

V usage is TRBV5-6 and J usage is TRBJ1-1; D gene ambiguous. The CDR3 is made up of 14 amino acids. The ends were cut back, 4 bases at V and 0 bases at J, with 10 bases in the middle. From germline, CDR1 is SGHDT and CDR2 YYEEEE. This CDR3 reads CASSPRRMNTEAFF. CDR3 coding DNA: TGTGCCAGCAGCCCGCGGAGGATGAACACTGAAGCTTTCTTT.

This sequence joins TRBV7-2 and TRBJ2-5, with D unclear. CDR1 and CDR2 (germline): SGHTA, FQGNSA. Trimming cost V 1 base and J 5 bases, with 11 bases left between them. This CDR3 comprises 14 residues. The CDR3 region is CASSLDLVSETQYF. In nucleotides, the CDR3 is TGTGCCAGCAGCTTAGACCTAGTCTCTGAGACCCAGTACTTC.

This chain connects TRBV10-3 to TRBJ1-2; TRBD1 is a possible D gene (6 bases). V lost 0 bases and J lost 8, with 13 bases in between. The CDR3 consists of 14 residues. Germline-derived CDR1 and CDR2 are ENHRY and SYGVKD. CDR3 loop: CAISESARGGGYTF. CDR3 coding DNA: TGTGCCATCAGTGAGTCGGCCAGGGGTGGCGGCTACACCTTC.

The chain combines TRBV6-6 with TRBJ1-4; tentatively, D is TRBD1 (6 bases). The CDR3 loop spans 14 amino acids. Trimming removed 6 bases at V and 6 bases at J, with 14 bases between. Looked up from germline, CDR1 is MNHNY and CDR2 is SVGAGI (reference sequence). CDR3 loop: CASSMDRMDEKLFF. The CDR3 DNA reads TGTGCCAGCAGCATGGACAGAATGGATGAAAAACTGTTTTTT.

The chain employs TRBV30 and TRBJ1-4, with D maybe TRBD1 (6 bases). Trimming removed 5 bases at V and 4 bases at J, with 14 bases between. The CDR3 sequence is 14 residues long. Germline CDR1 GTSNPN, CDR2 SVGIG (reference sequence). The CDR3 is CAWAVGGGNEKLFF. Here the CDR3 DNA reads TGTGCCTGGGCCGTGGGAGGGGGTAATGAAAAACTGTTTTTT.

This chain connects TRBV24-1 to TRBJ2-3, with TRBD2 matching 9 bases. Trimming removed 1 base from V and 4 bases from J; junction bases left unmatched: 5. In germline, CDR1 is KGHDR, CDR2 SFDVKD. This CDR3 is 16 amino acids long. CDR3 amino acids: CATSDFTRGGADTQYF. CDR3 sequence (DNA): TGTGCCACCAGTGATTTCACGCGGGGGGGTGCAGATACGCAGTATTTT.

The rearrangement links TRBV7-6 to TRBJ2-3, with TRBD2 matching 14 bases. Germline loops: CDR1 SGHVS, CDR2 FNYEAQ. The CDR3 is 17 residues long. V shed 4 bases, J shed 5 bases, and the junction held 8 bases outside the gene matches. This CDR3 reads CASSWKRLAGGRDTQYF. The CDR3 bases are TGTGCCAGCAGCTGGAAGAGACTAGCGGGGGGGCGAGATACGCAGTATTTT.

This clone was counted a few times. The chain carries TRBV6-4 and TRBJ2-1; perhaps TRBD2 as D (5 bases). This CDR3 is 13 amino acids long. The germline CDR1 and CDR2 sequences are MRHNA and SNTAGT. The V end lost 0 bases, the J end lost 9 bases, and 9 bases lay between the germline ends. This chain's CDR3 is CASSDSAGGEQFF. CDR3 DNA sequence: TGTGCCAGCAGTGACTCGGCCGGAGGTGAGCAGTTCTTC.

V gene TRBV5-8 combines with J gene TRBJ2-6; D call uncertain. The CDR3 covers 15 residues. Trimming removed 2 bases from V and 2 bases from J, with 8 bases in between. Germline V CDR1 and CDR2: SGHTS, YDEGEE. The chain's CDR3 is CASSFRGTGANVLTF. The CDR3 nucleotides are TGTGCCAGCAGCTTCCGCGGAACTGGGGCCAACGTCCTGACTTTC.

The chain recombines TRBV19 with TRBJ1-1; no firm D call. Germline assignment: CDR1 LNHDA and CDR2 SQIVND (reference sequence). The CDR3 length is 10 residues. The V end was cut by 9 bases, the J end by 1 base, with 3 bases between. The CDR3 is CASSNTEAFF. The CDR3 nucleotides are TGTGCCAGCTCGAACACTGAAGCTTTCTTT.

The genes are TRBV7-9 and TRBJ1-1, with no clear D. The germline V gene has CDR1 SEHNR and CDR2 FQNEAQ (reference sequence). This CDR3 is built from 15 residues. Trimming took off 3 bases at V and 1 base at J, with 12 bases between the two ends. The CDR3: CASSFQSRANTEAFF. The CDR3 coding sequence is TGTGCCAGCAGCTTCCAGTCGAGGGCGAACACTGAAGCTTTCTTT.

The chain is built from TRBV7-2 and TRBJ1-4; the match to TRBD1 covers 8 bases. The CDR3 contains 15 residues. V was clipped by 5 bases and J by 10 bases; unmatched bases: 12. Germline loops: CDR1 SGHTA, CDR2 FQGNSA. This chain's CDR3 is CASSHWTGRIGKLFF. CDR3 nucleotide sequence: TGTGCCAGCAGCCACTGGACAGGGCGTATAGGAAAACTGTTTTTT.

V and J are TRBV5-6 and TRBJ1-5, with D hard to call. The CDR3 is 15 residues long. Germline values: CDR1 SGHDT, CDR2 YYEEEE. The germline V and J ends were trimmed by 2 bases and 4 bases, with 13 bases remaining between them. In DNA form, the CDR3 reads TGTGCCAGCAGCTTTACACGCAAACAGAATCAGCCCCAGCATTTT. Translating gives CASSFTRKQNQPQHF.

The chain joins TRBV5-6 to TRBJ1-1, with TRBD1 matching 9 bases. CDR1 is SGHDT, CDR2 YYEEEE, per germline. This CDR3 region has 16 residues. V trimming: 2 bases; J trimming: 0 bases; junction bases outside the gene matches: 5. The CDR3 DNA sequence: TGTGCCAGCAGCTTCCGGGACAGGGTTTTGAACACTGAAGCTTTCTTT. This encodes CASSFRDRVLNTEAFF.